Listed below are T cell receptor beta chains from one sample, sequenced in a study of cytomegalovirus exposure and HLA in healthy donors. Repertoires were generated with immunoSEQ multiplex PCR, while TCRdb's copy carries only in-frame clones and drops some. The profile shows roughly 96,000 clones, 65% to 80% of them singletons. Sequenced: PBMCs. The receptors were gathered from an older woman in good health and CMV-seropositive. The CDR3 runs from the conserved cysteine through the conserved F or W. The D gene is left open where the match is weak. For some rows the clone size is stated as once, few or many, or as a class when expanded; others skip it.

D gene,clone size,J gene,V gene,CDR3 DNA,CDR3 protein
TRBD1,NA,TRBJ1-2,TRBV6-4,TGTGCCAGCAAAGGACAGGGAGGCTATGGCTACACCTTC,CASKGQGGYGYTF
NA,once,TRBJ1-4,TRBV7-2,TGTGCCAGCAGCTTCGGGGGTAATGAAAAACTGTTTTTT,CASSFGGNEKLFF
NA,NA,TRBJ1-5,TRBV27,TGTGCCAGCAGTTTAAAAGAGTATCAGCCCCAGCATTTT,CASSLKEYQPQHF
NA,NA,TRBJ1-3,TRBV5-5,TGTGCCAGCAGCTGGTTGGAGTCTGGAAACACCATATATTTT,CASSWLESGNTIYF
NA,NA,TRBJ1-2,TRBV29-1,TGCAGCACCCTGGCCCGATACCCCCTTGGTGGCTACACCTTC,CSTLARYPLGGYTF
TRBD2,NA,TRBJ2-7,TRBV11-3,TGTGCCAGCGGGACTACGAGCTCCTACGAGCAGTACTTC,CASGTTSSYEQYF
NA,NA,TRBJ2-7,TRBV21-1,TGTGCCAGCAGTCCGACAGGGGGCAGAGGCGAGCAGTACTTC,CASSPTGGRGEQYF
NA,NA,TRBJ1-4,TRBV7-6,TGTGCCAGCAGCTTAGCGGGAGGAGCTAATGAAAAACTGTTTTTT,CASSLAGGANEKLFF
NA,NA,TRBJ2-5,TRBV11-3,TGTGCCAGCAGCCCCGGGAGCCCGAACCAAGAGACCCAGTACTTC,CASSPGSPNQETQYF
NA,NA,TRBJ2-7,TRBV7-8,TGTGCCAGCAGCTCTCCAAGGGACAACCGATACGACTGGTCGGCCGGGCAGTACTTC,CASSSPRDNRYDWSAGQYF
NA,NA,TRBJ2-3,TRBV29-1,TGCAGCGTTGAAGTTGGAGGTAGCACAGATACGCAGTATTTT,CSVEVGGSTDTQYF
NA,NA,TRBJ1-2,TRBV7-2,TGTGCCAGCAGCTTAGCGCAGGGAGGTATCTATGGCTACACCTTC,CASSLAQGGIYGYTF
NA,NA,TRBJ1-4,TRBV15,TGTGCCACCAGCAGAGAAAGGGACAAGGTTGAAAAACTGTTTTTT,CATSRERDKVEKLFF
NA,NA,TRBJ2-7,TRBV7-8,TGTGCCAGCAGCTTAGCAAATACAGGCAGGGGAACGGTTTACGAGCAGTACTTC,CASSLANTGRGTVYEQYF
TRBD1,NA,TRBJ2-5,TRBV18,TGTGCCAGCTCACCTCTCGGACAGGGCGAAGAGACCCAGTACTTC,CASSPLGQGEETQYF
TRBD2,NA,TRBJ2-1,TRBV6-6,TGTGCCAGCAGCCCCGGGACTAGCGGGAGGAAAGAGCAGTTCTTC,CASSPGTSGRKEQFF
NA,NA,TRBJ1-2,TRBV29-1,TGCAGCGTTGCTTCACAGGCCCCGGTTGGCTACACCTTC,CSVASQAPVGYTF
NA,few,TRBJ2-3,TRBV9,TGTGCCAGCAGCGTAGGGGCAACAGGTTCTGGCACAGATACGCAGTATTTT,CASSVGATGSGTDTQYF
TRBD1,NA,TRBJ2-7,TRBV10-3,TGTGCCATCAGACCGGGACAGCCGCTCGACGAGCAGTACTTC,CAIRPGQPLDEQYF